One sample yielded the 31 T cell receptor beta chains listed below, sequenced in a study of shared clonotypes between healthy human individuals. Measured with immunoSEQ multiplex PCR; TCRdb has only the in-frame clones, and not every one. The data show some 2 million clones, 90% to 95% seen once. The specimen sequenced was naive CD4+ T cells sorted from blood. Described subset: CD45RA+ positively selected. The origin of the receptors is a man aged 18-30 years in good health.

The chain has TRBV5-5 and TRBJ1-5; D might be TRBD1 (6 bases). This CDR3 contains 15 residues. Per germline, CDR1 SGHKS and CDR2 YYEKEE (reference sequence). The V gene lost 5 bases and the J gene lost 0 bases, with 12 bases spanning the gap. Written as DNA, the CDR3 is TGTGCCAGCAGACTGAGACAGGATAGCAATCAGCCCCAGCATTTT. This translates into CASRLRQDSNQPQHF. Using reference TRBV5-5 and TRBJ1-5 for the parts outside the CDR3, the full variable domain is DAGVTQSPTHLIKTRGQQVTLRCSPISGHKSVSWYQQVLGQGPQFIFQYYEKEERGRGNFPDRFSARQFPNYSSELNVNALLLGDSALYLCASRLRQDSNQPQHFGDGTRLSIL.

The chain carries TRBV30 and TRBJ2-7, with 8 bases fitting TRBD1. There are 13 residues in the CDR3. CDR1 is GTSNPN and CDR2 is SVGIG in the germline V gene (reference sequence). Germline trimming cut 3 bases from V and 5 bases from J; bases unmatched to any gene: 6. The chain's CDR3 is CAWSKDRVNEQYF. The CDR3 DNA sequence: TGTGCCTGGAGCAAGGACAGGGTGAACGAGCAGTACTTC.

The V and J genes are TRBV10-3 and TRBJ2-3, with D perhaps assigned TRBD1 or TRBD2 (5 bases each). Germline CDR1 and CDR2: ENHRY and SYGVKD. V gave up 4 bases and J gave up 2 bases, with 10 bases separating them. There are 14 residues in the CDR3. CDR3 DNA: TGTGCCATCAGTGGGGCAGGGACCACAGATACGCAGTATTTT. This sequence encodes CAISGAGTTDTQYF.

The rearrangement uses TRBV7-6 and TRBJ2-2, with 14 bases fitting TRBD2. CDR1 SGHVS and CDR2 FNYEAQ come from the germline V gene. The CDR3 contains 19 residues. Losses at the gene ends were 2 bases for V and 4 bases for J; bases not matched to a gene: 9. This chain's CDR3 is CASSLSGTSGSRITGELFF. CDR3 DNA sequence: TGTGCCAGCAGCTTATCCGGGACTAGCGGGAGTAGGATCACCGGGGAGCTGTTTTTT.

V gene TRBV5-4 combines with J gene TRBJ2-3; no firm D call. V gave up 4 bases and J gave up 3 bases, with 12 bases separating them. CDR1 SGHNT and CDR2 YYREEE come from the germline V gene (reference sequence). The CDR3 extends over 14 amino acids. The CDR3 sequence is CASSRAQGTDTQYF. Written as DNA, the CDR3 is TGTGCCAGCAGCAGGGCCCAAGGGACAGATACGCAGTATTTT.

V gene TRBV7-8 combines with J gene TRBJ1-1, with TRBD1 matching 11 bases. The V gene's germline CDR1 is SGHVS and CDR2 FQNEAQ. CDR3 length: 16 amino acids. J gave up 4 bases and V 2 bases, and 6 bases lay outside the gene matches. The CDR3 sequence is CASSLMGQGVGTEAFF. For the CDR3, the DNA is TGTGCCAGCAGCTTAATGGGACAGGGGGTAGGCACTGAAGCTTTCTTT. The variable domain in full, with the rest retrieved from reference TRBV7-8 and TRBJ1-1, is GAGVSQSPRYKVAKRGQDVALRCDPISGHVSLFWYQQALGQGPEFLTYFQNEAQLDKSGLPSDRFFAERPEGSVSTLKIQRTQQEDSAVYLCASSLMGQGVGTEAFFGQGTRLTVV.

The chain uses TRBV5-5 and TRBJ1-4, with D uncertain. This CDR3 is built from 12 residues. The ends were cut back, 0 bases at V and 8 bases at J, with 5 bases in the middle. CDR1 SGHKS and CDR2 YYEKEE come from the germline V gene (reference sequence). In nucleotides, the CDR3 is TGTGCCAGCAGCTTGGAGACGGAAAAACTGTTTTTT. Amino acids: CASSLETEKLFF.

The CDR3 sequence: CASSGQSTEAFF. The CDR3 nucleotides read TGTGCCAGCAGTGGACAGAGCACTGAAGCTTTCTTT. The rearrangement links TRBV2 to TRBJ1-1, with TRBD1 as a possible D gene (5 bases). The CDR3 is made up of 12 amino acids. V shed 4 bases and J shed 4 bases, with 7 bases lying between them. Per germline, CDR1 SNHLY and CDR2 FYNNEI.

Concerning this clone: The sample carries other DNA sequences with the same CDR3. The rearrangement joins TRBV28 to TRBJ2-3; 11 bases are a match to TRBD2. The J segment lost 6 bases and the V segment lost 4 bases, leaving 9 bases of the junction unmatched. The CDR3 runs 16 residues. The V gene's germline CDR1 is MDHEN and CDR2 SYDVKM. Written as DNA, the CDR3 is TGTGCCAGCAGTTCCGGGACTAGCGGCCGGGCGGATACGCAGTATTTT. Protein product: CASSSGTSGRADTQYF.

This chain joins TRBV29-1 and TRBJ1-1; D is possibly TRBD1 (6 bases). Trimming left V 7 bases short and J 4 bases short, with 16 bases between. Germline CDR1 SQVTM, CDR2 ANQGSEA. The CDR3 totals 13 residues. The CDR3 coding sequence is TGCAGCGCCGAGACCCTCAGGGGCACTGAAGCTTTCTTT. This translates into CSAETLRGTEAFF. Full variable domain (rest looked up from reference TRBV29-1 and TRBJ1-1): SAVISQKPSRDICQRGTSLTIQCQVDSQVTMMFWYRQQPGQSLTLIATANQGSEATYESGFVIDKFPISRPNLTFSTLTVSNMSPEDSSIYLCSAETLRGTEAFFGQGTRLTVV.

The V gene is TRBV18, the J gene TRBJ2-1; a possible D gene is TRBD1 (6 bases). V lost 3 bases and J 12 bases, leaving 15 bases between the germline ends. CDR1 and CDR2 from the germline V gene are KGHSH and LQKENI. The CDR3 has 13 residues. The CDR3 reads CASSPSVGAGQFF. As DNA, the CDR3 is TGTGCCAGCTCACCCTCCGTGGGGGCAGGGCAGTTCTTC.

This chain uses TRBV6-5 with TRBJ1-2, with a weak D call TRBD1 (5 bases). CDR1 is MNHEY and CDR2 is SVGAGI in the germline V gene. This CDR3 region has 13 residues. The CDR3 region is CAAHGGFNYGYTF. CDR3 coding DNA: TGTGCTGCCCATGGGGGTTTTAACTATGGCTACACCTTC.

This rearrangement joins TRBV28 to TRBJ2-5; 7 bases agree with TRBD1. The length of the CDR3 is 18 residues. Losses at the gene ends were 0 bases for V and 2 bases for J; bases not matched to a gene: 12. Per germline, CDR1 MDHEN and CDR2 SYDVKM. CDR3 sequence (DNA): TGTGCCAGCAGTTTATGGCCCAGGACAGGTCAGGCGCAAGAGACCCAGTACTTC. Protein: CASSLWPRTGQAQETQYF.

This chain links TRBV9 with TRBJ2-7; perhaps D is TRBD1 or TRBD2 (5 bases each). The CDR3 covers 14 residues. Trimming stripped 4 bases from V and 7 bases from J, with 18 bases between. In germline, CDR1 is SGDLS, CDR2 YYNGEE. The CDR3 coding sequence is TGTGCCAGCAGCCTAGGGGAAGTTTCGGGGGAGCAGTACTTC. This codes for CASSLGEVSGEQYF.

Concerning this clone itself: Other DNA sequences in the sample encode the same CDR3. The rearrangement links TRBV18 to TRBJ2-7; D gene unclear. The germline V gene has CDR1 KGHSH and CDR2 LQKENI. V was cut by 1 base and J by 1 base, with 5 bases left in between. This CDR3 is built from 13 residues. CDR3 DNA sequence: TGTGCCAGCTCACCACTATCATCCTACGAGCAGTACTTC. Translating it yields CASSPLSSYEQYF.

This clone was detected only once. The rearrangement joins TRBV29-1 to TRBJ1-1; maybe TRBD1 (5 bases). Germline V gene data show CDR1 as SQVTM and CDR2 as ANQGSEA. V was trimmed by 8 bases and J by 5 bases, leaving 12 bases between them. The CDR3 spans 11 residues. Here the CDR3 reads CSSRQITEAFF. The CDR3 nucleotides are TGCAGCTCCCGACAGATAACTGAAGCTTTCTTT.

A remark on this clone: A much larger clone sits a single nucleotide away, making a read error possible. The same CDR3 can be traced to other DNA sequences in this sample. Written as DNA, the CDR3 is TGTGCCAGCAGCAGCCAGGGGATCTCCACCTACGAACAGTACTTC. Protein: CASSSQGISTYEQYF. The chain uses TRBV2 and TRBJ2-7; possible D gene TRBD1, 6 bases. This CDR3 region has 15 residues. Germline-derived CDR1 and CDR2 are SNHLY and FYNNEI.

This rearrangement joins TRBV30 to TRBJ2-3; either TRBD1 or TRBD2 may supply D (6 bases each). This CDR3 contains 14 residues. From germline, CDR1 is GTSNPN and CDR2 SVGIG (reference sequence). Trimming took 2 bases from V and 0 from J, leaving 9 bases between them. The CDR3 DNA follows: TGTGCCTGGAGTACAGGGACTAGCACAGATACGCAGTATTTT. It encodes CAWSTGTSTDTQYF.

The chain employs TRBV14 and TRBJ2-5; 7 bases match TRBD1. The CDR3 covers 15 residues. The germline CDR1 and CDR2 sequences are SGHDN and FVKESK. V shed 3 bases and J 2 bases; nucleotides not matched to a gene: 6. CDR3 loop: CASSQIGTAQETQYF. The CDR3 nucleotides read TGTGCCAGCAGCCAGATCGGGACAGCACAAGAGACCCAGTACTTC.

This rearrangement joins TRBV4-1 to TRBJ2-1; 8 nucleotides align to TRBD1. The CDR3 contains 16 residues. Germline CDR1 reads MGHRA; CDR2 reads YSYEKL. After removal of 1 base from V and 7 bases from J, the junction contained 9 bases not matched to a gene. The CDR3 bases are TGCGCCAGCAGCCAAGGTGTCCAGGGGGCATGGAATGAGCAGTTCTTC. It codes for CASSQGVQGAWNEQFF.

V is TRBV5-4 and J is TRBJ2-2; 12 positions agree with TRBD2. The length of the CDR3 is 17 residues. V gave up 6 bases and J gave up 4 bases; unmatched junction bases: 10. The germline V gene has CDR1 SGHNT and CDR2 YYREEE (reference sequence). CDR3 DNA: TGTGCCAGCAAGCTTGGGGGACTAGCGGGCTCCACCGGGGAGCTGTTTTTT. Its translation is CASKLGGLAGSTGELFF.

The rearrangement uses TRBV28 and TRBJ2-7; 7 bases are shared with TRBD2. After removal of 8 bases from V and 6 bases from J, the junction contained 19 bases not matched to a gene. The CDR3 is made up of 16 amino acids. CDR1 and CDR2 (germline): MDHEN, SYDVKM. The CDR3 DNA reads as TGTGCCAGCCCACCTAGTGATGCCCGGGGAGGGCGCGAGCAGTACTTC. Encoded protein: CASPPSDARGGREQYF. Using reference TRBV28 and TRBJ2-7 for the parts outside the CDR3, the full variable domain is DVKVTQSSRYLVKRTGEKVFLECVQDMDHENMFWYRQDPGLGLRLIYFSYDVKMKEKGDIPEGYSVSREKKERFSLILESASTNQTSMYLCASPPSDARGGREQYFGPGTRLTVT.

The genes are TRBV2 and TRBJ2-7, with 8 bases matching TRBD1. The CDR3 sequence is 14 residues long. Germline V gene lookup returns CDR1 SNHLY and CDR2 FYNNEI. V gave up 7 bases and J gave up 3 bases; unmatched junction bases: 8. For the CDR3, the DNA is TGTGCCAGCAAGGCGACAGGGGTCATCTACGAGCAGTACTTC. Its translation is CASKATGVIYEQYF.

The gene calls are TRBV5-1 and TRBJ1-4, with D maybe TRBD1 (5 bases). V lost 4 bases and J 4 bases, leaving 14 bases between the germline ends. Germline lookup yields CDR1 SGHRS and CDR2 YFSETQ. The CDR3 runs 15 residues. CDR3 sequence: CASSHRSTDNEKLFF. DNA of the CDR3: TGCGCCAGCAGCCACCGTTCGACAGATAATGAAAAACTGTTTTTT. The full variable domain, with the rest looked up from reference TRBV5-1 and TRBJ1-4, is KAGVTQTPRYLIKTRGQQVTLSCSPISGHRSVSWYQQTPGQGLQFLFEYFSETQRNKGNFPGRFSGRQFSNSRSEMNVSTLELGDSALYLCASSHRSTDNEKLFFGSGTQLSVL.

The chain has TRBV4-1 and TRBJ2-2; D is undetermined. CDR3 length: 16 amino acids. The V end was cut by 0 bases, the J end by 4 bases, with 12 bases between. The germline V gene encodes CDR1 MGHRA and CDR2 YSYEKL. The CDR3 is CASSQDEPGGTGELFF. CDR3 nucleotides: TGCGCCAGCAGCCAAGATGAGCCTGGTGGCACCGGGGAGCTGTTTTTT.

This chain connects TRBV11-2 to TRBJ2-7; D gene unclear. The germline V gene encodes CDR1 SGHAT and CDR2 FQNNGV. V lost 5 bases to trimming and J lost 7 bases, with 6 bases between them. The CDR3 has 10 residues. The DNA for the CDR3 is TGTGCCAGCAGCCACCGGGAGCAGTACTTC. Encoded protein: CASSHREQYF.

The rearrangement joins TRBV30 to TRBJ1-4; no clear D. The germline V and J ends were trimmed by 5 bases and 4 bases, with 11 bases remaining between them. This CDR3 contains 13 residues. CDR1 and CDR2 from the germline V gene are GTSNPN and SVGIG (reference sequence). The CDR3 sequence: CAWGRQYNEKLFF. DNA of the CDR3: TGTGCCTGGGGCAGGCAGTATAATGAAAAACTGTTTTTT.

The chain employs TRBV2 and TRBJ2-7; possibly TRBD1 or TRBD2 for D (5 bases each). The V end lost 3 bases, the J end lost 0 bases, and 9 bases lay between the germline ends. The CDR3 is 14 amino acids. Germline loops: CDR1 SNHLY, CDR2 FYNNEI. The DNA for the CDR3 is TGTGCCAGCAGTGAGGGGACCCGCTCCTACGAGCAGTACTTC. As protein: CASSEGTRSYEQYF.

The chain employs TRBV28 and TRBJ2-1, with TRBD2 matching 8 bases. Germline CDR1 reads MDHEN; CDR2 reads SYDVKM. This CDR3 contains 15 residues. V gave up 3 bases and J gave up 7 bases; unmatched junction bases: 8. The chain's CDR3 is CASSLGSGVSNEQFF. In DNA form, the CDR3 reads TGTGCCAGCAGTTTGGGTAGCGGGGTCTCTAATGAGCAGTTCTTC.

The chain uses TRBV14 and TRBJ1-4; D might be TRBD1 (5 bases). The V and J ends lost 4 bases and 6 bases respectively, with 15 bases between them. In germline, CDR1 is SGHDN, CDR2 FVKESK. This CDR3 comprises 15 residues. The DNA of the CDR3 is TGTGCCAGCAGCCGAGGGGCTACTTTTTATGAAAAACTGTTTTTT. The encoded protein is CASSRGATFYEKLFF.

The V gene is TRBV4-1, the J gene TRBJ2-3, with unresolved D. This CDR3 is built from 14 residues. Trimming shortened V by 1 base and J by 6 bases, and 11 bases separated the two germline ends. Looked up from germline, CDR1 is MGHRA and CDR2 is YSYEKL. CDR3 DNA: TGCGCCAGCAGCCAAGTGATCCAGACGGATACGCAGTATTTT. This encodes CASSQVIQTDTQYF.